The text below deals with one T cell receptor (beta chain). CDR1 and CDR2 from the germline V gene are MNHNS and SASEGT. The V segment lost 2 bases and the J segment 1 base; nucleotides outside the gene matches: 2. The CDR3 consists of 17 residues. Some clones are missing from TCRdb's copy, which holds only in-frame ones; the method was immunoSEQ multiplex PCR. The top ten clones hold 2.6% of a sample with 200,000 to 300,000 clones, 91% of them seen once. This sample was included in a study of blood T cell repertoires in COVID-19. Material for sequencing was peripheral blood. The TCR was taken from a person in their late teens or twenties with COVID-19, enrolled during active disease. The rearrangement joins TRBV6-1 to TRBJ2-2; 12 nucleotides match TRBD2. CDR3: CASSESLAGGNTGELFF. The CDR3 region has the DNA TGTGCCAGCAGTGAATCACTAGCGGGAGGGAACACCGGGGAGCTGTTTTTT.